This T cell receptor beta chain was sequenced for a study of T-cell memory formation after mild COVID-19. The CDR3 has 15 residues. Trimming stripped 0 bases from V and 3 bases from J, with 9 bases between. Germline V lookup: CDR1 MGHRA, CDR2 YSYEKL. A single record per CDR3 protein comes from TCRdb applying MiXCR to the 5' RACE reads. The sample records hundreds of thousands of distinct CDR3 sequences, roughly 15% being singletons. Sequencing used PBMCs or a T cell subset sorted from them (not recorded which). This chain uses TRBV4-1 with TRBJ1-5; D not resolved. The receptor comes from a man aged 18 to 29 who had mild COVID-19 (a few samples of this study predate the infection). Cell type and time point are not known. CDR3 loop: CASSQEGRINQPQHF. The CDR3 DNA follows: TGCGCCAGCAGCCAAGAAGGGAGGATCAATCAGCCCCAGCATTTT.